The subject of this entry is one T cell receptor beta chain. Using immunoSEQ multiplex PCR, the repertoire was profiled, and TCRdb retains in-frame clones only, with some absent. The profile shows fewer than 200,000 clones, roughly 85% of them singletons. Trimming cost V 4 bases and J 4 bases, with 9 bases left between them. Germline CDR1 is LNHDA and CDR2 is SQIVND (reference sequence). This CDR3 region has 13 residues. The data derive from a study of blood T cell repertoires in COVID-19. The sequence derives from a woman aged 55 to 70 with COVID-19, enrolled during active disease. Input material: peripheral blood. The chain is built from TRBV19 and TRBJ2-3; D is unresolved. The CDR3 spells CASSTGLADTQYF. Written as DNA, the CDR3 is TGTGCCAGTAGTACGGGTCTGGCAGATACGCAGTATTTT.